This is a list of T cell receptor beta chains from one sample in a study of regulatory T cells in long-lasting Graves disease. TCRdb re-derived calls from the multiplex PCR reads in MiXCR, one entry per CDR3 protein. The sample has about 540,000 distinct CDR3 sequences; about 14% are singletons. The data also belong to a second study, concerning T cells in Graves' hyperthyroidism and ophthalmopathy.

The material was peripheral blood mononuclear cells (PBMCs), obtained at new diagnosis, from a patient treated with antithyroid drugs. These receptors all stem from a man aged 25-45 years with Graves disease. The CDR3 runs from the conserved cysteine through the conserved F or W. The order of the fields is V gene, D gene, clone size, J gene, CDR3 DNA, CDR3 protein. A D gene is named only where the DNA matches it firmly. For some rows the clone size is stated as once, few or many, or as a class when expanded; others skip it.

TRBV5-1	TRBD1	.	TRBJ1-1	TGCGCCAGCAGCTTGGAACAGGGGGCGACTGAAGCTTTCTTT	CASSLEQGATEAFF
TRBV7-8	.	few	TRBJ1-6	TGTGCCAGCAGCTTAAGGGACGCCCCAAATAATTCACCCCTCCACTTT	CASSLRDAPNNSPLHF
TRBV27	.	many	TRBJ1-1	TGTGCCAGCAGTTTGGCCCCTACAGAGGGATCGAACACTGAAGCTTTCTTT	CASSLAPTEGSNTEAFF
TRBV29-1	TRBD1	many	TRBJ1-2	TGCAGCGTTGGCACAGGGGGCGCCTTTGGCTACACCTTC	CSVGTGGAFGYTF
TRBV2	TRBD1	many	TRBJ1-2	TGTGCCAGCAGCGGGGGGACAGGCTATGGCTACACCTTC	CASSGGTGYGYTF
TRBV28	.	many	TRBJ2-1	TGTGCCAGCAACCCCGGAGTCCTCAATGAGCAGTTCTTC	CASNPGVLNEQFF
TRBV2	.	many	TRBJ2-2	TGTGCCAGCATCACCGGGCAGCTGAACACCGGGGAGCTGTTTTTT	CASITGQLNTGELFF
TRBV12-3/TRBV12-4	TRBD2	few	TRBJ2-1	TGTGCCAGCAGACCGACTAGCGGGGGGGGCAATGAGCAGTTCTTC	CASRPTSGGGNEQFF
TRBV3-1	.	few	TRBJ1-5	TGTGCCAGCAGCTCCCGACAGGGCAATCAGCCCCAGCATTTT	CASSSRQGNQPQHF
TRBV11-3	TRBD2	many	TRBJ2-1	TGTGCCAGCAGCTTGAGAGCGGGATCCGGGAGAGAGCAGTTCTTC	CASSLRAGSGREQFF
TRBV10-2	.	few	TRBJ1-2	TGCGCCAGCAGTCCGGGGGCCCACTATGGCTACACCTTC	CASSPGAHYGYTF
TRBV5-4	TRBD1	.	TRBJ1-2	TGTGCCAGCAGTCCTCAGGGGGACTATGGCTACACCTTC	CASSPQGDYGYTF
TRBV15	.	many	TRBJ1-1	TGTGCCACCAGCAGGATGGAAGCCACTGAAGCTTTCTTT	CATSRMEATEAFF
TRBV20-1	.	many	TRBJ2-2	TGCAGTGCTAGTGGGTCTCCTCGGGCGGAGCTGTTTTTT	CSASGSPRAELFF
TRBV11-3	.	few	TRBJ1-1	TGTGCCAGCAGCTTAGGGGGGGCGACTGAAGCTTTCTTT	CASSLGGATEAFF
TRBV3-1	.	many	TRBJ2-1	TGTGCCAGCAGCCCCGTCCTGGTCAATGAGCAGTTCTTC	CASSPVLVNEQFF
TRBV24-1	.	many	TRBJ1-4	TGTGCCACCAGTGACGCCGGGACGGAAGTGGAAAAACTGTTTTTT	CATSDAGTEVEKLFF
TRBV6-2/TRBV6-3	.	many	TRBJ2-3	TGTGCCAGCAGGAGGAGTAGCGCCTCCACAGATACGCAGTATTTT	CASRRSSASTDTQYF
TRBV6-1	TRBD1	many	TRBJ1-2	TGTGCCAGCAGTGATCGACAGGGAGTGGGTGGCTACACCTTC	CASSDRQGVGGYTF
TRBV6-1	.	.	TRBJ2-3	TGTGCCAGCAGTGTGGTGTCTTTAGGGTTCACAGATACGCAGTATTTT	CASSVVSLGFTDTQYF
TRBV5-1	TRBD1	many	TRBJ1-5	TGTGCCAGCAGTCTCGGACAGGGCGGCAATCAGCCCCAGCATTTT	CASSLGQGGNQPQHF
TRBV20-1	TRBD1	.	TRBJ2-7	TGCAGTGCTAGAGATTCTAGACAGGGGACCTCCTACGAGCAGTACTTC	CSARDSRQGTSYEQYF
TRBV30	.	many	TRBJ1-2	TGTGCCTGGAGGGACAGAAGGGTTGGCTACACCTTC	CAWRDRRVGYTF
TRBV29-1	.	many	TRBJ2-7	TGCAGCGTTGAAGATCCCCTGACTGATACCTACGAGCAGTACTTC	CSVEDPLTDTYEQYF
TRBV29-1	TRBD1	few	TRBJ1-2	TGCAGCGTTCCCGACAGGGGGGGCTACACCTTC	CSVPDRGGYTF
TRBV15	.	few	TRBJ1-1	TGTGCCACCAGCAGAGATTTTGGGTCGGAGAACACTGAAGCTTTCTTT	CATSRDFGSENTEAFF
TRBV7-8	TRBD2	many	TRBJ2-1	TGTGCCAGCAGCGCGACTAGCGGGAGGATGAATGAGCAGTTCTTC	CASSATSGRMNEQFF
TRBV5-1	TRBD2	.	TRBJ2-5	TGCGCCAGCAGTCAGACTAGCCGTACTATAGAGACCCAGTACTTC	CASSQTSRTIETQYF
TRBV7-3	.	many	TRBJ1-1	TGTGCCAGCAGCTTAAGCCCGGGTCGGAACACTGAAGCTTTCTTT	CASSLSPGRNTEAFF
TRBV19	TRBD2	few	TRBJ2-2	TGTGCCAGTAAGATCGTCGCGGGAGACACCGGGGAGCTGTTTTTT	CASKIVAGDTGELFF
TRBV19	.	.	TRBJ2-1	TGTGCCAGTAGCCCTAACCTCGGCTTCTCCTACAATGAGCAGTTCTTC	CASSPNLGFSYNEQFF
TRBV9	.	.	TRBJ2-1	TGTGCCAGCAGCGTAGAGGGGGGAGAGCTCTTCGATGAGCAGTTCTTC	CASSVEGGELFDEQFF
TRBV12-3/TRBV12-4	.	.	TRBJ1-4	TGTGCCACTCAACTCGAGGGAAGGGAAAAACTGTTTTTT	CATQLEGREKLFF
TRBV30	.	many	TRBJ1-4	TGTGCCTGGAGTGCTGGGACAGAAAAACTGTTTTTT	CAWSAGTEKLFF
TRBV27	TRBD2	.	TRBJ2-5	TGTGCCAGCACCCGCCGGACTAGCGGGAGTAAGGAGACCCAGTACTTC	CASTRRTSGSKETQYF
TRBV24-1	TRBD2	many	TRBJ2-1	TGTGCCACCAGTGATTTAAAAGCGGGAGGTTCTACTCTAGGGCAGTTCTTC	CATSDLKAGGSTLGQFF
TRBV27	TRBD2	many	TRBJ2-5	TGTGCCAGCAGTCCCGGGACTAGCGTCGAGACCCAGTACTTC	CASSPGTSVETQYF
TRBV12-3/TRBV12-4	TRBD1	many	TRBJ1-1	TGTGCCAGCACCCCGCGGACAGGGAAAAACACTGAAGCTTTCTTT	CASTPRTGKNTEAFF
TRBV6-2/TRBV6-3	TRBD1	many	TRBJ1-1	TGTGCCAGCCAGGATGACAGGGCGTCAACTGAAGCTTTCTTT	CASQDDRASTEAFF
TRBV5-1	.	few	TRBJ2-7	TGCGCCAGCAGCTTGGACCATGGAAGGCCCATCCCATACGAGCAGTACTTC	CASSLDHGRPIPYEQYF
TRBV12-3/TRBV12-4	TRBD1	many	TRBJ2-3	TGTGCCAGCCAAAGGGACAGGGGGCTACTAGATACGCAGTATTTT	CASQRDRGLLDTQYF
TRBV12-5	TRBD2	.	TRBJ2-1	TGTGCTAGTGGTTTGGTAGAGGGAGGGAATGAGCAGTTCTTC	CASGLVEGGNEQFF
TRBV3-1	.	many	TRBJ2-1	TGTGCCAGCAGCCCGACCAGACAGGATGAGCAGTTCTTC	CASSPTRQDEQFF
TRBV3-1	.	.	TRBJ2-4	TGTGCCAGCAGCCGTACAGGAAACATTCAGTACTTC	CASSRTGNIQYF
TRBV6-1	.	few	TRBJ2-1	TGTGCCAGCAGCCCCCAGGGTTTACTCTACAATGAGCAGTTCTTC	CASSPQGLLYNEQFF
TRBV27	.	many	TRBJ2-3	TGTGCCAGCAGTTCCGGGTCAAAGGGCATCGGTACGCAGTATTTT	CASSSGSKGIGTQYF
TRBV24-1	.	.	TRBJ2-1	TGTGCCACCGGGAGTCCGTACAATGAGCAGTTCTTC	CATGSPYNEQFF
TRBV7-8	TRBD2	many	TRBJ2-7	TGTGCCAGCAGCCCCGGGGGGAGCGACTACGAGCAGTACTTC	CASSPGGSDYEQYF